The sequence of this T cell receptor (beta chain) was determined in a study of cytomegalovirus exposure and HLA in healthy donors. Whole-study results and caveats: The study labeled 150 to 200 TCR beta chains cytomegalovirus-associated. With later analysis, a missense DCLRE1C variant became linked to TCR beta V- and J-gene trimming.

Unrecorded immune exposure was likely among donors, who were nominally healthy when sampled. With 60 Vbeta and 13 Jbeta primers, the PCR was carried out. Produced via immunoSEQ multiplex PCR; TCRdb's table is partial and in-frame only. The profile shows more than 150,000 clones, roughly 77% of them singletons. A word on this clone: Its antigen is not identified.

The CDR3 is made up of 14 amino acids. Trimming pared 5 bases from V and 5 bases from J, leaving 15 bases between. Germline CDR1 and CDR2: SGHNT and YYREEE (reference sequence). This chain joins TRBV5-4 and TRBJ2-3, with D possibly TRBD2 on 5 matching bases. Sequencing input: PBMCs. The sequence derives from a woman aged 30 to 39 in good health and CMV-seropositive. The CDR3 loop is CASSRPGGQDTQYF. The CDR3 DNA sequence: TGTGCCAGCAGTCGGCCGGGCGGGCAAGATACGCAGTATTTT. The whole variable domain, remainder taken from reference TRBV5-4 and TRBJ2-3, is ETGVTQSPTHLIKTRGQQVTLRCSSQSGHNTVSWYQQALGQGPQFIFQYYREEENGRGNFPPRFSGLQFPNYSSELNVNALELDDSALYLCASSRPGGQDTQYFGPGTRLTVL.